The sequence of this TCR beta chain was determined in a study of T cells after posttransplantation cyclophosphamide. Regarding the study as a whole: After PTCy, TRB diversity resembled that of CNI/methotrexate controls.

The sample holds one count of this clone. What it binds is not known. Control samples came 1 year after myeloablative marrow transplants with methotrexate plus calcineurin inhibitor. Trimming left V 3 bases short and J 0 bases short, with 16 bases between. Germline V gene sequence: CDR1 MNHEY, CDR2 SMNVEV (reference sequence). The CDR3 consists of 17 residues. The data were produced by immunoSEQ multiplex PCR, yet TCRdb's version contains in-frame clones alone and is incomplete. Among about 16,000 clones, 80% to 90% were seen once, and the ten largest hold roughly 3.8%. The gene calls are TRBV27 and TRBJ2-3; a weak D match, TRBD1 (6 bases). This specimen consisted of PBMCs, obtained after an allogeneic stem cell transplant with a calcineurin inhibitor and methotrexate. This receptor was obtained from a male patient in his fifties or sixties who received an allogeneic stem cell transplant from an unrelated donor, was CMV-positive, and had chronic GVHD only. The T cells may come from the graft donor. The chain's CDR3 is CASSFWGQSASTDTQYF. CDR3 bases: TGTGCCAGCAGTTTCTGGGGACAATCAGCTAGCACAGATACGCAGTATTTT.